This T cell receptor beta chain originates from a study of T-cell memory formation after mild COVID-19. Study observations and caveats: Mainly in CM and EM were contracting CD4+ clones; CD8+ were in EMRA. A second wave expanding day 15 to 37 was CD4+-biased; contracting clones were balanced. Whether second-wave clones peaking at day 37 were SARS-CoV-2 specific went unconfirmed.

With constant-segment primers, 5'RACE yielded cDNA libraries of TCR alpha and TCR beta that carried sample barcodes and UMIs. From the 5' RACE reads, TCRdb called clonotypes with MiXCR, one entry per CDR3 protein. The sample records more than 300,000 distinct CDR3 sequences, 14% being singletons. Trimming at V came to 5 bases and at J to 2 bases, leaving 8 bases not matched to a gene. CDR1 is MNHEY, CDR2 SVGEGT, per germline. The CDR3 is made up of 16 amino acids. This clonotype was counted once. What it binds is unknown. This receptor was taken from a man between 18 and 29 years old who had mild COVID-19 (a few samples of this study predate the infection). Cell type and time point are not known. The V gene is TRBV6-2 or TRBV6-3, the J gene TRBJ1-4; 7 bases map to TRBD1. Sequences were obtained from PBMCs or a T cell subset sorted from them (not recorded which). In DNA form, the CDR3 reads TGTGCCAGCAGTCTTCGACAGGGACTTACTAATGAAAAACTGTTTTTT. It codes for CASSLRQGLTNEKLFF.